The clone carrying this T cell receptor beta chain was counted many times. The observed sequence ends 3 residues before the CDR3 terminus, with the missing tail filled in from the germline J gene. This sample was included in a study of T cell clonality in common variable immunodeficiency. TCRdb's table, derived via immunoSEQ multiplex PCR, lists solely in-frame clones and lacks some. The repertoire consists of under 50,000 clones, none detected only once. The CDR3 covers 15 residues. Looked up from germline, CDR1 is SGDLS and CDR2 is YYNGEE. Sequenced: peripheral blood mononuclear cells. This TCR came from a person between 18 and 70 years old in good health. The chain recombines TRBV9 with TRBJ1-2; tentative D call: TRBD1 (5 bases). The DNA read from the CDR3 is TGTGCCAGCAGCGTACAGGGAACCCTATCGGGAGGC. Its translation is CASSVQGTLSGG. The full CDR3 protein reads CASSVQGTLSGGYTF. The full variable domain, in which reference TRBV9 and TRBJ1-2 provide the parts outside the CDR3, is DSGVTQTPKHLITATGQRVTLRCSPRSGDLSVYWYQQSLDQGLQFLIQYYNGEERAKGNILERFSAQQFPDLHSELNLSSLELGDSALYFCASSVQGTLSGGYTFGSGTRLTVV.